This note documents a single T cell receptor beta chain sequence. Its target is not known. CDR3 size: 16 residues. Trimming took 6 bases from V and 0 from J, leaving 18 bases between them. CDR1 is SGHNT and CDR2 is YYREEE in the germline V gene (reference sequence). These donors were members of the approximately 110-subject validation cohort, a group separate from the roughly 670-subject first cohort. This sample stems from a study of cytomegalovirus exposure and HLA in healthy donors. Whole-study results and caveats: The classifier was said to identify cytomegalovirus status with high specificity and sensitivity. Subsequent analysis of the approximately 130 validation repertoires found a tendency for first-cohort TCR clusters to co-occur. Associated with cytomegalovirus, according to the listing, were 150 to 200 TCR beta chains.

The protocol was immunoSEQ multiplex PCR, while the TCRdb copy is restricted to in-frame clones and leaves out a portion. The sample lists around 190,000 clones, around nine tenths occurring once. This receptor was identified in a man younger than 45 in good health and CMV-seropositive. Sample: PBMCs. The chain has TRBV5-4 and TRBJ1-2; a weak D match, TRBD1 (6 bases). The CDR3 sequence: CASTSTGQKANYGYTF. CDR3 coding DNA: TGTGCCAGCACCTCGACAGGCCAGAAAGCTAACTATGGCTACACCTTC.